The 15 T cell receptor beta chains below come from one sample, sequenced in a study of patients and donors after allogeneic stem cell transplantation. MiXCR, run by TCRdb on the RT-PCR reads, gives a single entry per CDR3 protein. The sample lists some 2,500 distinct CDR3 sequences; more than 6% were seen once. Sequences were obtained from blood, either unsorted or a sorted T cell fraction (not recorded which). Source of these receptors: a human donor who was either an allogeneic HSCT recipient or a stem cell or donor lymphocyte infusion donor (not recorded which). It is not recorded whose cells these are; they may come from a transplant donor.

By share, this clonotype ranks as medium-sized. The CDR3 loop is CAIRRTGESNYGYTF. The CDR3 DNA reads as TGTGCCATCAGAAGAACAGGGGAGAGTAACTATGGCTACACCTTC. This chain uses TRBV10-3 with TRBJ1-2; 7 bases align to TRBD1. From germline, CDR1 is ENHRY and CDR2 SYGVKD. CDR3 length: 15 amino acids. Trimming took 6 bases from V and 1 from J; bases not matched to a gene: 8.

The V call is TRBV12-3 or TRBV12-4, the J call TRBJ2-3, with TRBD2 as a possible D gene (6 bases). The CDR3 contains 15 residues. V dropped 5 bases and J dropped 4 bases, with 16 bases sitting between them. The CDR3 sequence is CASSALGTGADTQYF. The CDR3 nucleotides are TGTGCCAGCAGTGCCCTGGGGACTGGGGCAGATACGCAGTATTTT.

This clonotype is deemed medium-sized. This sequence joins TRBV29-1 and TRBJ2-4, with D possibly TRBD2 on 5 matching bases. CDR3 size: 12 residues. Germline V CDR1 and CDR2: SQVTM, ANQGSEA. Trimming removed 6 bases from V and 6 bases from J, with 12 bases in between. The CDR3 coding sequence is TGCAGCGTCGAGGTCAGCGGAAACATTCAGTACTTC. Translated, it gives CSVEVSGNIQYF. Filled out from reference TRBV29-1 and TRBJ2-4, the complete variable domain reads SAVISQKPSRDICQRGTSLTIQCQVDSQVTMMFWYRQQPGQSLTLIATANQGSEATYESGFVIDKFPISRPNLTFSTLTVSNMSPEDSSIYLCSVEVSGNIQYFGAGTRLSVL.

This clonotype was found a few times. V is TRBV3-1 and J is TRBJ2-7, with D unresolved. Germline V gene sequence: CDR1 LGHDT, CDR2 YNNKEL (reference sequence). V dropped 1 base and J dropped 6 bases, with 10 bases sitting between them. The CDR3 extends over 13 amino acids. The CDR3 nucleotides read TGTGCCAGCAGCCAAGGATGGAGCCGCGAGCAGTACTTC. Protein: CASSQGWSREQYF.

This clonotype has just one count. V is TRBV6-1 and J is TRBJ2-5; no clear D. The germline V and J ends were trimmed by 6 bases and 5 bases, with 13 bases remaining between them. This CDR3 has 13 residues. The germline gives CDR1 MNHNS, CDR2 SASEGT. The CDR3 bases are TGTGCCAGCAGGGCCGAGATCTGGGAGACCCAGTACTTC. This gives the protein CASRAEIWETQYF.

Relative to its sample, this clonotype is large. The chain is built from TRBV7-2 and TRBJ2-6, with D possibly being TRBD1 (5 bases). V was pared by 2 bases and J by 0 bases, with 8 bases between. This CDR3 spans 16 amino acids. Per germline, CDR1 SGHTA and CDR2 FQGNSA. CDR3 region: CASSLHGASGANVLTF. The DNA for the CDR3 is TGTGCCAGCAGCTTACATGGGGCCTCTGGGGCCAACGTCCTGACTTTC.

Sample share makes this clonotype medium-sized. The V and J genes are TRBV5-5 and TRBJ1-1; possible D gene TRBD1, 6 bases. Trimming cost V 5 bases and J 4 bases, with 15 bases left between them. Germline V CDR1 and CDR2: SGHKS, YYEKEE (reference sequence). The CDR3 consists of 14 residues. CDR3 residues: CASSFTGKTTEAFF. The CDR3 coding sequence is TGTGCCAGCAGTTTCACAGGGAAGACCACTGAAGCTTTCTTT.

In its sample, this clonotype ranks as medium-sized (0.01 to 0.1%). The chain has TRBV2 and TRBJ2-7; TRBD1 matches at 8 bases. From germline, CDR1 is SNHLY and CDR2 FYNNEI. The CDR3 is made up of 15 amino acids. V lost 1 base, J lost 3 bases, and 5 bases stayed unmatched. CDR3 protein: CASSEEKGQGYEQYF. CDR3 sequence (DNA): TGTGCCAGCAGTGAAGAAAAAGGACAGGGCTACGAGCAGTACTTC.

This clonotype has just a few counts. The V call is TRBV6-5, the J call TRBJ1-3; weak D call: TRBD1 (5 bases). This CDR3 spans 16 amino acids. Germline V gene data show CDR1 as MNHEY and CDR2 as SVGAGI. Between the trimmed V and J ends, which lost 6 bases and 2 bases, there was a span of 17 bases. CDR3 DNA: TGTGCCAGCAGGGACCGCTCCGGGACGACTGGAAACACCATATATTTT. Its protein product is CASRDRSGTTGNTIYF.

In its sample, this clonotype ranks as medium-sized. The gene calls are TRBV11-2 and TRBJ1-1; D is ambiguous. Germline CDR1 SGHAT, CDR2 FQNNGV. The CDR3 consists of 11 residues. V lost 10 bases and J lost 0, with 6 bases in between. The CDR3 here is CATGLNTEAFF. The CDR3 DNA is TGTGCCACCGGGTTGAACACTGAAGCTTTCTTT. Full variable domain (remainder filled in from reference TRBV11-2 and TRBJ1-1): EAGVAQSPRYKIIEKRQSVAFWCNPISGHATLYWYQQILGQGPKLLIQFQNNGVVDDSQLPKDRFSAERLKGVDSTLKIQPAKLEDSAVYLCATGLNTEAFFGQGTRLTVV.

This clonotype is categorized as medium-sized. The chain employs TRBV18 and TRBJ2-1, with 10 bases identical to TRBD1. Germline V gene sequence: CDR1 KGHSH, CDR2 LQKENI. Losses at the gene ends were 3 bases for V and 1 base for J; bases not matched to a gene: 3. The length of the CDR3 is 16 residues. CDR3: CASSPGGQGSYNEQFF. The CDR3 DNA sequence: TGTGCCAGCTCACCCGGGGGACAGGGGTCCTACAATGAGCAGTTCTTC.

This clonotype showed up just a few times. The CDR3 loop reads CASSPLGTGSDTQYF. The CDR3 DNA is TGTGCCAGCTCACCACTCGGGACAGGTAGTGATACGCAGTATTTT. The rearrangement links TRBV18 to TRBJ2-3; TRBD1 agrees at 8 bases. V gave up 1 base and J gave up 6 bases; unmatched junction bases: 6. This CDR3 contains 15 residues. Germline CDR1 is KGHSH and CDR2 is LQKENI.

By proportion, this clonotype is medium-sized. The chain is built from TRBV2 and TRBJ1-6; D might be TRBD1 (5 bases). Per the germline V gene, CDR1 is SNHLY and CDR2 is FYNNEI. The CDR3 consists of 12 residues. The V end was cut by 7 bases, the J end by 9 bases, with 10 bases between. This chain's CDR3 is CASTQGSSPLHF. The CDR3 bases are TGTGCCAGCACTCAGGGAAGTTCACCCCTCCACTTT.

The gene calls are TRBV19 and TRBJ2-6, with TRBD1 as a possible D gene (6 bases). Trimming took 8 bases from V and 0 from J, leaving 14 bases between them. CDR1 is LNHDA and CDR2 is SQIVND in the germline V gene (reference sequence). The CDR3 has 16 residues. The CDR3 is CASGGITNSGANVLTF. The CDR3 nucleotides read TGTGCCAGTGGGGGCATAACAAACTCTGGGGCCAACGTCCTGACTTTC. Full variable domain (rest looked up from reference TRBV19 and TRBJ2-6): DGGITQSPKYLFRKEGQNVTLSCEQNLNHDAMYWYRQDPGQGLRLIYYSQIVNDFQKGDIAEGYSVSREKKESFPLTVTSAQKNPTAFYLCASGGITNSGANVLTFGAGSRLTVL.

This clonotype is labeled as medium-sized. The rearrangement links TRBV7-8 to TRBJ1-5; D is unresolved. The CDR3 contains 10 residues. Looked up from germline, CDR1 is SGHVS and CDR2 is FQNEAQ. V was pared by 9 bases and J by 11 bases, with 11 bases between. The CDR3, as DNA: TGTGCCAGGGGGATGGAGTCCCAGCATTTT. It codes for CARGMESQHF.